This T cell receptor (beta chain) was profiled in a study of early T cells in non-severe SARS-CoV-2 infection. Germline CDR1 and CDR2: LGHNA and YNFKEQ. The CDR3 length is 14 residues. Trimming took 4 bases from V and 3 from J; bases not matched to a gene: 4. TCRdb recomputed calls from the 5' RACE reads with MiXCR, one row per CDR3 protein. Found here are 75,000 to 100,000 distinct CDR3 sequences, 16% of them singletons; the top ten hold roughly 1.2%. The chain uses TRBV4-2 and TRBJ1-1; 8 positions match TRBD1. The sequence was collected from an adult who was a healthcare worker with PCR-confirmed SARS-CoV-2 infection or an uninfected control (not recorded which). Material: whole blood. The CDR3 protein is CASSRTGRDTEAFF. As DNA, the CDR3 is TGTGCCAGCAGCCGGACAGGGAGGGACACTGAAGCTTTCTTT.